This T cell receptor (beta chain) was sequenced for a study of T cells in Graves' hyperthyroidism and ophthalmopathy. As for the study in general: Before treatment of any kind, peripheral blood was taken at initial diagnosis.

Amplification yielded TCR beta CDR3 regions, with RNA transcripts as the source. The study used the HTBI primer set for a first-round RT-PCR of the TCR CDR3. TCRdb re-derived calls from the multiplex PCR reads in MiXCR, one entry per CDR3 protein. The sample includes about 560,000 distinct CDR3 sequences, roughly 17% of them seen just once. CDR1 is SEHNR and CDR2 is FQNEAQ in the germline V gene (reference sequence). CDR3 length: 14 amino acids. Trimming took off 5 bases at V and 4 bases at J, with 14 bases between the two ends. Study-level points and caveats: Median prediction lead before ophthalmopathy onset was roughly 6 months with the model.

Newly diagnosed hyperthyroidism, duration under 2 months, in patients aged 18 to 65. Diagnostic decisions used clinical symptoms, serum thyroxine and TRAb, thyroid ultrasound and orbital computed tomography. This clonotype was seen a handful of times. Its antigen is still unknown. This rearrangement joins TRBV7-9 to TRBJ1-1; tentatively, D is TRBD1 (5 bases). The TCR sequence derives from a woman aged 18-30 years with Graves' hyperthyroidism. Material for sequencing was blood. The CDR3 protein is CASSQSGTATEAFF. For the CDR3, the DNA is TGTGCCAGCAGCCAATCCGGGACTGCCACTGAAGCTTTCTTT.